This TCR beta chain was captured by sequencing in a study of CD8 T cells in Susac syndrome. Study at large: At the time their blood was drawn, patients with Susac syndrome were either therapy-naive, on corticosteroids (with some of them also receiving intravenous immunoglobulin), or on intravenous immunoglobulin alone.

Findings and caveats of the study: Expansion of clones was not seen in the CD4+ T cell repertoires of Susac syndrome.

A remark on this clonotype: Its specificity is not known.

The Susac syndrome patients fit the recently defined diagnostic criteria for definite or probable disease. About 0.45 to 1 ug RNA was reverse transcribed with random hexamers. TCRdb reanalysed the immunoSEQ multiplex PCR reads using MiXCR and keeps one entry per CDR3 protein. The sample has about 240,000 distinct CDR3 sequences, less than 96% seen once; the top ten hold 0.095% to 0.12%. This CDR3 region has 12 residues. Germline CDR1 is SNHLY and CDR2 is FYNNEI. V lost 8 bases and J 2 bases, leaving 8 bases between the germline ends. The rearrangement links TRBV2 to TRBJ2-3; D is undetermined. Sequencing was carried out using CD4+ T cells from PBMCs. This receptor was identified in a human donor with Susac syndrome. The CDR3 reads CASVFDTDTQYF. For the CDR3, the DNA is TGTGCCAGCGTTTTCGACACAGATACGCAGTATTTT.